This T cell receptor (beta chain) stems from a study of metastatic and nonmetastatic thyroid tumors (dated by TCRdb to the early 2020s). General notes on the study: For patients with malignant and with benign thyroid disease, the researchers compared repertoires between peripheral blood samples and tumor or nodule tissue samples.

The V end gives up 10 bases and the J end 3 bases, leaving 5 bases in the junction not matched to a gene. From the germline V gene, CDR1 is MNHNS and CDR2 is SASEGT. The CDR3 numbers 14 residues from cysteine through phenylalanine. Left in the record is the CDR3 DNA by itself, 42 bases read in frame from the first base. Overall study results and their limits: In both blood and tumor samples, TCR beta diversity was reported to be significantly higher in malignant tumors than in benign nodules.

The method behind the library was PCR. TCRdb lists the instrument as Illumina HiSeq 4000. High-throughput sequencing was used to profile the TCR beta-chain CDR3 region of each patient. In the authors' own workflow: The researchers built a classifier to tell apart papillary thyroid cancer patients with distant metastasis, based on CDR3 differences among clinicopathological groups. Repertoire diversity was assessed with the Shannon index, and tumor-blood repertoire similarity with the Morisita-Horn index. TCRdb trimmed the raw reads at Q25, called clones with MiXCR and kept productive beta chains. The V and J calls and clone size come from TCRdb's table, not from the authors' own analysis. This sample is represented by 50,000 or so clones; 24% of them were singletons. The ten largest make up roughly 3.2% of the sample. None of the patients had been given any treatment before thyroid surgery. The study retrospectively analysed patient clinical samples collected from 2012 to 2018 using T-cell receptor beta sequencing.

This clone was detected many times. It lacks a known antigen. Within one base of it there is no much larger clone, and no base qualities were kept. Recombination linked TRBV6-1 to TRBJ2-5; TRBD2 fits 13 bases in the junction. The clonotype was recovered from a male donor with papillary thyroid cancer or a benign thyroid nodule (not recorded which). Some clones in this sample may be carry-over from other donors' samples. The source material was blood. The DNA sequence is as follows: TGTGCCAACGGGACTAGCGGGAATAAAGAGACCCAGTACTTC. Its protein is CANGTSGNKETQYF.